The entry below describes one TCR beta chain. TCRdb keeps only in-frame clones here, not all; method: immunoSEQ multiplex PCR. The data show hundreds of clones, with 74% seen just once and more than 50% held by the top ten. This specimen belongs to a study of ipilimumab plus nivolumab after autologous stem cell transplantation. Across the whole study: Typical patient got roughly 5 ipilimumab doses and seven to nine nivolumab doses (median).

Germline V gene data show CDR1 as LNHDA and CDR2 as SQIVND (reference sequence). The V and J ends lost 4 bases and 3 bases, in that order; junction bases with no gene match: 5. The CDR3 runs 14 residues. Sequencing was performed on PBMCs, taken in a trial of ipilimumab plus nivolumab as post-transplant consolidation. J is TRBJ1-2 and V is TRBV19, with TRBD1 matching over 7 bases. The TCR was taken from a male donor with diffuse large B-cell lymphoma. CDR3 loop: CASSSGGTDYGYTF. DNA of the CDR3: TGTGCCAGTAGTAGTGGGGGGACAGACTATGGCTACACCTTC.